Listed below are T cell receptor beta chains from one sample, sequenced in a study of control samples from healthy donors and cancer patients. Measured with immunoSEQ multiplex PCR; TCRdb has only the in-frame clones, and not every one. This table has about 130,000 clones, approximately 91% appearing once. Sequenced input: blood. The receptors come from a middle-aged man in good health. Each CDR3 is given without its conserved first and last residue. A D gene is named only where the DNA matches it firmly. Rows may omit the clone size; those that give it use once, few, many or a size class.

NA	NA	TRBV6-5	ASSYGGSTEAF
NA	NA	TRBV28	ASLGGTTNTEAF
NA	once	TRBV20-1	SALPSPLH
NA	NA	TRBV5-1	ASSPDSSGNTIY
TRBD2	NA	TRBV3-1/TRBV3-2	ASSQDLAGSSKRETQY
TRBD1	few	TRBV19	ASSGTGGQETQY
NA	NA	TRBV9	ASSPGLGDTYEQY
NA	NA	TRBV4-1	ASSQEVQYSNQPQH
NA	NA	TRBV2	ASSPRGGIMTGELF
NA	NA	TRBV19	ASSHDSTYGGNQPQH
TRBD1	NA	TRBV6-1	ASSEMGQGNQPQH
TRBD2	NA	TRBV5-6	ASSLQSGGAYNEQF
TRBD2	NA	TRBV10-3	AISVTATSAYNEQF
NA	NA	TRBV18	ASATSPKNTEAF
NA	once	TRBV11-2	ASSLDPDGINTQY
NA	NA	TRBV4-2	ASSQAYAAYNSPLH
NA	NA	TRBV27	ASSPWGAGPVGYT
TRBD1	NA	TRBV5-6	ASSLVEGTGINTGELF
NA	NA	TRBV15	ATSRGVEVYEQY
TRBD1	NA	TRBV28	ASSQRTGWSEQY
NA	NA	TRBV5-1	ASSTQGSNTGELF
TRBD2	NA	TRBV7-9	ASTPRGGTPGSGANVLT
NA	NA	TRBV21-1	ASSKPTETQY
NA	NA	TRBV6-4	ASRPGSSTGELF
TRBD1	few	TRBV7-2	ASSSRTGSYEQY
NA	once	TRBV11-2	ASSLVQGFDEQF
TRBD1	NA	TRBV3-1/TRBV3-2	ASSQVWDRGNEQF
NA	NA	TRBV5-1	ASSLVLAGNTEAF
TRBD2	NA	TRBV7-3	ASSQQTSASSYNEQF
NA	NA	TRBV6-1	ASSEDGIHWPQH
NA	NA	TRBV7-2	ASSPETDINQPQH
NA	NA	TRBV25-1	ASSEEGQQY
NA	NA	TRBV3-1/TRBV3-2	ASSQRGAENGYT
NA	once	TRBV7-3	ASSLNTAGNTGELF
NA	NA	TRBV28	ASSLSPPKAGELF
NA	NA	TRBV18	ASSPDQIHEY
NA	NA	TRBV6-4	ASSLREGNEQF
NA	NA	TRBV29-1	SVVPGFDQPQH
TRBD1	NA	TRBV2	ASGGGQVHEQF
NA	few	TRBV7-9	ASSLGLVGSEQF
NA	NA	TRBV28	ASSLPPYWRQTGSYEQY
TRBD1	NA	TRBV18	ASSPGQERGELF
NA	NA	TRBV28	ASSLRGPRETQY
TRBD2	NA	TRBV27	ASSLSPSGGNSGANVLT
NA	NA	TRBV5-1	ASSWMGEGRNGYT